This T cell receptor (beta chain) was retrieved from a study of blood T cell repertoires in COVID-19. At the level of the study: Samples taken during acute and convalescent COVID-19 were collected in the United States, Italy and Spain. The cDNA or gDNA used as material had been derived from T cells, B-cell-depleted T cells, or PBMCs.

The CDR3 has 14 residues. Trimming removed 5 bases from V and 2 bases from J, with 12 bases in between. Germline CDR1 and CDR2: SEHNR and FQNEAQ (reference sequence). Authors' data handling: The authors estimated nucleated cell counts from reference gene primer amplification. Produced via immunoSEQ multiplex PCR; TCRdb's table is partial and in-frame only. V and J calls and clone size are copied from that table; D and trimming were computed from the DNA. The sample carries some 370,000 clones, about 90% recorded once. V and J are TRBV7-9 and TRBJ2-5; D perhaps matches TRBD2 (6 bases). The sequenced sample consisted of peripheral blood. The clonotype comes from a man aged 18 to 29 with active or convalescent COVID-19. CDR3 sequence (DNA): TGTGCCAGCAGCCGCCGGACTACTCAAGAGACCCAGTACTTC. This translates into CASSRRTTQETQYF.